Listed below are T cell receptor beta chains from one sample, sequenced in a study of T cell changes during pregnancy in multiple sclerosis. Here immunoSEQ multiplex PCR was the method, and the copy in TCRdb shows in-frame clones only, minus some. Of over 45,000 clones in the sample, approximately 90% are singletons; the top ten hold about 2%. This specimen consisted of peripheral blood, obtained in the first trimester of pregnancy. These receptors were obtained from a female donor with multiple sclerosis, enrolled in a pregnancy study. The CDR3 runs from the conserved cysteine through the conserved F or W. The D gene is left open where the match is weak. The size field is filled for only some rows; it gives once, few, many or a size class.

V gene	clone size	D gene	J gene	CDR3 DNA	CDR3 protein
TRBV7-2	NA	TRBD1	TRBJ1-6	TGTGCCACCCAAGGACAGGGGGATTCACCCCTCCACTTT	CATQGQGDSPLHF
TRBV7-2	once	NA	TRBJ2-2	TGTGCCAGCAGCTTGCGGCAGACTTTAAACACCGGGGAGCTGTTTTTT	CASSLRQTLNTGELFF
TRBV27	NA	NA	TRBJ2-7	TGTGCCAGCTCGAGTGATCCCTCCTACGAGCAGTACTTC	CASSSDPSYEQYF
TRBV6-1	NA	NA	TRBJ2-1	TGTGCCAGCAGTGAAGAGTTTAGTATCGATGAGCAGTTCTTC	CASSEEFSIDEQFF
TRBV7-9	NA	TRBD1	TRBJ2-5	TGTGCCAGCAGCTTCGGGGACAGGGCTCAAGAGACCCAGTACTTC	CASSFGDRAQETQYF
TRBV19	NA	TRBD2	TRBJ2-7	TGTGCCAGTAGTATAGATACTAGCGGGGGGACCTACGAGCAGTACTTC	CASSIDTSGGTYEQYF
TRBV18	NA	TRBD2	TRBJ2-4	TGTGCCAGCTCACCATCGGGGGGTATCAAAAACATTCAGTACTTC	CASSPSGGIKNIQYF
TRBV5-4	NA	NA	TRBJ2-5	TGTGCCAGCAGCTTACAGGGCTTAGAAGAGACCCAGTACTTC	CASSLQGLEETQYF
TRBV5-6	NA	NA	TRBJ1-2	TGTGCCAGCAGCCTCCCCCCGGGGGATAAATATGGCTACACCTTC	CASSLPPGDKYGYTF
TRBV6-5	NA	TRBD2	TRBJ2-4	TGTGCCAGCAGTTACTCGGGGGGGAACATTCAGTACTTC	CASSYSGGNIQYF
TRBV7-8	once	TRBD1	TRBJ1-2	TGTGCCAGCAGCCCCCGGACAGGGGGCGGCTATGGCTACACCTTC	CASSPRTGGGYGYTF